This TCR beta chain is drawn from a study of cytomegalovirus exposure and HLA in healthy donors. General study points: Researchers had no immune exposure information except CMV serostatus available. The study labeled around 160 TCR beta chains cytomegalovirus-associated.

With regard to this clone: Its target is unknown.

In the PCR, 60 Vbeta and 13 Jbeta primers were used. Using immunoSEQ multiplex PCR, the repertoire was profiled, and TCRdb retains in-frame clones only, with some absent. There are 85,000 or so clones in the sample, with approximately 1.1% held by the top ten. Between the trimmed V and J ends, which lost 6 bases and 2 bases, there was a span of 13 bases. This CDR3 contains 14 residues. Germline CDR1 is MNHNY and CDR2 is SVGAGI (reference sequence). The receptor's source is a woman younger than 45 in good health and CMV-seronegative. Sequencing used PBMCs. The chain uses TRBV6-6 and TRBJ2-5; D remains ambiguous. The CDR3 here is CASSSPRLQETQYF. The CDR3 DNA sequence: TGTGCCAGCAGCAGTCCGAGGCTACAAGAGACCCAGTACTTC.